One sample yielded the 10 T cell receptor beta chains listed below, sequenced in a study of beta chain features in type 1 diabetes. Overall study results and limits: People with Type 1 diabetes carried modestly yet significantly shorter TCRB CDR3s in all four CD4+ subsets.

All of the isolated RNA was reverse transcribed, so expressed TCRB transcripts were sequenced. Clones were sequenced by immunoSEQ multiplex PCR, and TCRdb holds only the in-frame ones, with some missing. The repertoire holds 250,000 or so clones, with roughly 22% as singletons. Antigens of these TCRs are unknown. Source material: naive CD4+ T cells from blood. The receptors derive from a woman aged 40 to 50 with type 1 diabetes.

The V and J genes are TRBV7-9 and TRBJ1-6; D call uncertain. The CDR3 extends over 12 amino acids. Trimming cost V 3 bases and J 9 bases, with 6 bases left between them. The V gene's germline CDR1 is SEHNR and CDR2 FQNEAQ (reference sequence). In nucleotides, the CDR3 is TGTGCCAGCAGCTTCGGTTCTTCACCCCTCCACTTT. Protein sequence: CASSFGSSPLHF. The whole variable domain, remainder taken from reference TRBV7-9 and TRBJ1-6, is DTGVSQNPRHKITKRGQNVTFRCDPISEHNRLYWYRQTLGQGPEFLTYFQNEAQLEKSRLLSDRFSAERPKGSFSTLEIQRTEQGDSAMYLCASSFGSSPLHFGNGTRLTVT.

This clone occurred a few times. This rearrangement joins TRBV29-1 to TRBJ2-5; TRBD1 matches 10 bases. There are 14 residues in the CDR3. Germline CDR1 is SQVTM and CDR2 is ANQGSEA. J lost 2 bases, V lost 4 bases, and 4 bases had no gene match. CDR3 DNA sequence: TGCAGCGTTGGGGTGGGACAGGGGCAAGAGACCCAGTACTTC. This translates into CSVGVGQGQETQYF.

The chain has TRBV27 and TRBJ2-5, with D perhaps TRBD2 (5 bases). V lost 8 bases, J lost 2 bases, and 12 bases lay in between. Germline CDR1 and CDR2: MNHEY and SMNVEV (reference sequence). CDR3 size: 13 residues. The CDR3 nucleotides read TGTGCCAGCCACCAACGGGGACAAGAGACCCAGTACTTC. Its protein is CASHQRGQETQYF.

The chain links TRBV29-1 to TRBJ2-3; 9 positions agree with TRBD1. Germline V gene data show CDR1 as SQVTM and CDR2 as ANQGSEA. V was clipped by 5 bases and J by 1 base; unmatched bases: 7. The CDR3 consists of 15 residues. This chain's CDR3 is CSVKGTGPRTDTQYF. CDR3 coding DNA: TGCAGCGTTAAGGGGACAGGGCCCCGCACAGATACGCAGTATTTT.

V usage is TRBV4-2 and J usage is TRBJ1-4; D is unclear. The CDR3 contains 16 residues. The germline V gene has CDR1 LGHNA and CDR2 YNFKEQ. The germline V and J ends were trimmed by 0 bases and 4 bases, with 12 bases remaining between them. As DNA, the CDR3 is TGTGCCAGCAGCCAAGATTCGAGGTCGCTTAATGAAAAACTGTTTTTT. It is translated as CASSQDSRSLNEKLFF.

In this sample, this clone turned up a few times. V is TRBV4-3 and J is TRBJ2-4, with a tentative D call TRBD2 (6 bases). The CDR3 is made up of 19 amino acids. Germline values: CDR1 LGHNA, CDR2 YSLEER. The germline V and J ends were trimmed by 1 base and 3 bases, with 22 bases remaining between them. Here the CDR3 reads CASSQVSGALGEVKNIQYF. The CDR3 region has the DNA TGCGCCAGCAGCCAAGTTTCGGGAGCATTAGGGGAAGTCAAAAACATTCAGTACTTC.

Only a few counts were recorded for this clone. The genes are TRBV29-1 and TRBJ1-3; no reliable D call. Deletions cut 8 bases from V and 0 bases from J, with 8 bases between. Germline-derived CDR1 and CDR2 are SQVTM and ANQGSEA. This CDR3 contains 12 residues. Written as DNA, the CDR3 is TGCAGCCACGCCTACTCTGGAAACACCATATATTTT. Amino acid sequence: CSHAYSGNTIYF.

This clone was seen a handful of times. The V and J genes are TRBV10-3 and TRBJ2-5, with 7 nucleotides matching TRBD1. V lost 2 bases and J lost 2; bases outside the gene matches: 2. From germline, CDR1 is ENHRY and CDR2 SYGVKD. The CDR3 loop spans 14 amino acids. CDR3 in amino acids: CAISERDSQETQYF. The CDR3 nucleotides are TGTGCCATCAGTGAGCGGGACAGTCAAGAGACCCAGTACTTC.

This clone was observed a few times. The chain combines TRBV29-1 with TRBJ2-1, with 7 bases matching TRBD2. This CDR3 has 15 amino acids. CDR1 is SQVTM and CDR2 is ANQGSEA in the germline V gene. After removal of 6 bases from V and 2 bases from J, the junction contained 10 bases not matched to a gene. The CDR3 sequence: CSVLPAGLTYNEQFF. CDR3 DNA: TGCAGCGTCCTACCAGCGGGGCTAACCTACAATGAGCAGTTCTTC.

In this sample, this clone turned up once. This chain uses TRBV4-3 with TRBJ1-2, with a tentative D call TRBD1 (6 bases). V was pared by 4 bases and J by 4 bases, with 22 bases between. In germline, CDR1 is LGHNA, CDR2 YSLEER. CDR3 length: 17 residues. CDR3 sequence: CASSPAATEPRGYGYTF. CDR3 nucleotides: TGCGCCAGCAGCCCGGCGGCGACGGAACCCAGGGGCTATGGCTACACCTTC.